The T cell receptor beta chain under discussion was sequenced for a study of cytomegalovirus exposure and HLA in healthy donors. Use of 60 Vbeta and 13 Jbeta primers characterized the PCR. Only in-frame clones appear in the TCRdb table, and some are missing; sequencing was by immunoSEQ multiplex PCR. The data show about 110,000 clones, about two thirds seen once. This clone was found a few times. In germline, CDR1 is SGHVS, CDR2 FQNEAQ. Between the trimmed V and J ends, which lost 5 bases and 0 bases, there was a span of 16 bases. The CDR3 covers 16 residues. The sequenced sample consisted of PBMCs. The chain recombines TRBV7-8 with TRBJ1-1; the D gene is possibly TRBD1 (6 bases). This sequence was found in a woman aged 65 to 85 in good health and CMV-seropositive. CDR3 sequence: CASSQGLRGMNTEAFF. The DNA for the CDR3 is TGTGCCAGCAGCCAAGGGTTAAGGGGGATGAACACTGAAGCTTTCTTT.